The entry below describes one T cell receptor beta chain. The CDR3 runs 11 residues. The germline CDR1 and CDR2 sequences are SGHKS and YYEKEE (reference sequence). Trimming pared 2 bases from V and 12 bases from J, leaving 9 bases between. The sample comes from a study of blood T cell repertoires in COVID-19. Original data processing: From reference gene primer amplification, estimates of nucleated cell counts were derived. Measured with immunoSEQ multiplex PCR; TCRdb has only the in-frame clones, and not every one. V, J and clone size were drawn from that table, and D and trimming were deduced from the DNA. The sample records under 350,000 clones, nearly 90% being singletons. Participant ages covered roughly 18 to 89 years across about two dozen US areas. Participants were placed into cohorts based on the clinical history they reported. All recovered Cohort 3 donors got two negative PCRs, got clearance, or saw symptom resolution.

What was sequenced was PBMCs or T cells enriched from blood (not recorded which). The chain uses TRBV5-5 and TRBJ2-1, with D unclear. This receptor was obtained from an older woman who had recovered from COVID-19. CDR3 nucleotides: TGTGCCAGCAGCTTTTACGAGCCGCAGTTCTTC. Its translation: CASSFYEPQFF.